One sample yielded the 21 T cell receptor beta chains listed below, sequenced in a study of OX40 agonist ivuxolimab in advanced cancers. The assay was immunoSEQ multiplex PCR, and TCRdb's table has in-frame clones only and misses some. The sample has roughly 71,000 clones; 85% are singletons. The sample consisted of CD4+ or CD8+ T cells sorted from blood, taken in a trial of the OX40 agonist ivuxolimab. These receptors originate from an adult with an advanced solid tumor such as melanoma, head and neck, liver or kidney cancer.

This chain joins TRBV4-3 and TRBJ1-2, with 7 nucleotides matching TRBD1. Germline V CDR1 and CDR2: LGHNA, YSLEER. The trim removed 1 base at V and 6 bases at J, leaving 5 bases unmatched. The CDR3 runs 14 residues. Here the CDR3 reads CASSQGSTGNGYTF. The CDR3 DNA sequence: TGCGCCAGCAGCCAAGGGTCGACAGGGAATGGCTACACCTTC.

This CDR3 reads CASRSLGENYNEQFF. CDR3 nucleotides: TGTGCCAGCAGGTCATTGGGGGAAAACTACAATGAGCAGTTCTTC. The chain uses TRBV6-4 and TRBJ2-1; D tentatively reads TRBD1 or TRBD2 (5 bases each). Between the trimmed V and J ends, which lost 6 bases and 3 bases, there was a span of 15 bases. This CDR3 is 15 amino acids long. The germline V gene encodes CDR1 MRHNA and CDR2 SNTAGT.

This clone was seen a handful of times. This chain uses TRBV7-2 with TRBJ2-7; 7 bases match TRBD1. Germline-derived CDR1 and CDR2 are SGHTA and FQGNSA. V dropped 5 bases and J dropped 9; count of bases not matched to a gene: 7. CDR3 size: 12 residues. CDR3 sequence (DNA): TGTGCCAGCAGCGCAGGGGGAACTAGGCAGTACTTC. Encoded protein: CASSAGGTRQYF.

The chain employs TRBV9 and TRBJ1-4; a possible D gene is TRBD1 (6 bases). The CDR3 is made up of 14 amino acids. The V end lost 2 bases, the J end lost 3 bases, and 8 bases lay between the germline ends. The V gene's germline CDR1 is SGDLS and CDR2 YYNGEE. The chain's CDR3 is CASSVGGPNEKLFF. The CDR3 nucleotides are TGTGCCAGCAGCGTGGGGGGCCCTAATGAAAAACTGTTTTTT. Looking up the rest from reference TRBV9 and TRBJ1-4 gives the full variable domain: DSGVTQTPKHLITATGQRVTLRCSPRSGDLSVYWYQQSLDQGLQFLIQYYNGEERAKGNILERFSAQQFPDLHSELNLSSLELGDSALYFCASSVGGPNEKLFFGSGTQLSVL.

This sequence joins TRBV21-1 and TRBJ2-7; the D segment call TRBD2 is taken from the table without a DNA check. TRBV21-1 is tagged as a pseudogene. This CDR3 spans 15 amino acids. The CDR3 DNA reads as TGTGCCAGCAGCAACGGGTCCGGGAACCGCTACGAGCAGTACTTC. It encodes CASSNGSGNRYEQYF.

V usage is TRBV4-3 and J usage is TRBJ2-1, with D possibly TRBD2 on 5 matching bases. V lost 0 bases and J 6 bases, leaving 24 bases between the germline ends. CDR1 and CDR2 from the germline V gene are LGHNA and YSLEER. The CDR3 consists of 19 residues. The CDR3: CASSQDPPSLRGGSNEQFF. The CDR3 bases are TGCGCCAGCAGCCAAGATCCGCCGAGTCTCCGCGGAGGTAGCAATGAGCAGTTCTTC.

The V gene is TRBV10-2, the J gene TRBJ1-2; 10 bases line up with TRBD1. CDR3 size: 16 residues. Germline assignment: CDR1 WSHSY and CDR2 SAAADI. J lost 4 bases, V lost 4 bases, and 9 bases had no gene match. Here the CDR3 reads CASSGSGQGGSYGYTF. In DNA form, the CDR3 reads TGCGCCAGCAGTGGGTCAGGACAGGGGGGATCCTATGGCTACACCTTC.

This chain connects TRBV19 to TRBJ1-5; D remains ambiguous. The germline gives CDR1 LNHDA, CDR2 SQIVND (reference sequence). The CDR3 runs to 14 residues. For the CDR3, the DNA is TGTGCTACTGCCCGGGTAGCTAGCAATCAGCCCCAGCATTTT. It encodes CATARVASNQPQHF.

V gene TRBV12-5 combines with J gene TRBJ1-5; no clear D. The germline V and J ends were trimmed by 6 bases and 4 bases, with 10 bases remaining between them. There are 13 residues in the CDR3. Germline loops: CDR1 LGHNT, CDR2 FRNRAP. CDR3 sequence reads: CASGRPGNQPQHF. The CDR3 DNA reads as TGTGCTAGTGGCAGACCCGGGAATCAGCCCCAGCATTTT.

The rearrangement joins TRBV5-6 to TRBJ1-1; D remains ambiguous. The CDR3 is 14 amino acids. Germline-derived CDR1 and CDR2 are SGHDT and YYEEEE. V was pared by 3 bases and J by 4 bases, with 13 bases between. In nucleotides, the CDR3 is TGTGCCAGCAGCTGGGATCAGGTTACCACTGAAGCTTTCTTT. Translated: CASSWDQVTTEAFF.

This sequence joins TRBV11-3 and TRBJ2-7; D gene unclear. Germline CDR1 reads SGHNT; CDR2 reads YENEEA. Trimming took 5 bases from V and 7 from J, leaving 9 bases between them. The CDR3 totals 11 residues. The CDR3, as DNA: TGTGCCAGCAGCAGAAGTGGGGAGCAGTACTTC. Translation: CASSRSGEQYF.

The chain links TRBV4-3 to TRBJ2-3; a weak D match, TRBD2 (5 bases). V was pared by 3 bases and J by 2 bases, with 9 bases between. Germline CDR1 LGHNA, CDR2 YSLEER. This CDR3 contains 14 residues. In nucleotides, the CDR3 is TGCGCCAGCAGCCACACTAGTGTCACAGATACGCAGTATTTT. Amino acid sequence: CASSHTSVTDTQYF.

J is TRBJ2-3 and V is TRBV2; D is uncertain. CDR1 and CDR2 (germline): SNHLY, FYNNEI. Trimming took off 0 bases at V and 5 bases at J, with 9 bases between the two ends. The CDR3 extends over 14 amino acids. CDR3 loop: CASSEALGRDTQYF. The CDR3 DNA sequence: TGTGCCAGCAGTGAAGCCCTTGGCCGAGATACGCAGTATTTT.

This rearrangement joins TRBV11-2 to TRBJ1-2, with 10 bases fitting TRBD1. Germline CDR1 SGHAT, CDR2 FQNNGV. V lost 7 bases to trimming and J lost 2 bases; unmatched junction nucleotides: 10. The CDR3 has 16 residues. The CDR3 region is CASTDPGQGRNYGYTF. The DNA for the CDR3 is TGTGCCAGCACCGACCCGGGACAGGGGCGAAACTATGGCTACACCTTC.

J is TRBJ1-1 and V is TRBV6-1, with D perhaps TRBD1 (6 bases). This CDR3 contains 12 residues. Germline loops: CDR1 MNHNS, CDR2 SASEGT. Trimming removed 6 bases at V and 7 bases at J, with 12 bases between. For the CDR3, the DNA is TGTGCCAGCAGCAGGACAGCGAATGAAGCTTTCTTT. Protein: CASSRTANEAFF.

This chain uses TRBV7-8 with TRBJ2-7; D possibly matches TRBD1 or TRBD2 (5 bases each). The CDR3 spans 16 residues. The V and J ends lost 4 bases and 1 base respectively, with 17 bases between them. In germline, CDR1 is SGHVS, CDR2 FQNEAQ. CDR3 residues: CASSSSVERTSYEQYF. The CDR3 DNA reads TGTGCCAGCAGCTCCTCGGTTGAGCGGACATCCTACGAGCAGTACTTC.

The chain combines TRBV6-6 with TRBJ2-7; D is ambiguous. Looked up from germline, CDR1 is MNHNY and CDR2 is SVGAGI (reference sequence). The ends were cut back, 5 bases at V and 1 base at J, with 6 bases in the middle. This CDR3 contains 12 residues. For the CDR3, the DNA is TGTGCCAGCAGTACAGATTCCTACGAGCAGTACTTC. Protein: CASSTDSYEQYF.

The rearrangement links TRBV10-3 to TRBJ2-3; no reliable D call. CDR3 length: 13 residues. CDR1 ENHRY and CDR2 SYGVKD come from the germline V gene. The V gene lost 9 bases and the J gene lost 1 base, with 11 bases spanning the gap. In DNA form, the CDR3 reads TGTGCCATACTCAAAATGGGCACAGATACGCAGTATTTT. This encodes CAILKMGTDTQYF.

The rearrangement joins TRBV5-8 to TRBJ2-6, with D hard to call. The CDR3 runs 16 residues. Trimming stripped 0 bases from V and 0 bases from J, with 7 bases between. Per the germline V gene, CDR1 is SGHTS and CDR2 is YDEGEE. The CDR3 spells CASSLAATSGANVLTF. CDR3 coding DNA: TGTGCCAGCAGCTTGGCCGCCACCTCTGGGGCCAACGTCCTGACTTTC.

The chain couples TRBV6-6 to TRBJ1-1; a weak D match, TRBD1 (6 bases). CDR1 is MNHNY and CDR2 is SVGAGI in the germline V gene (reference sequence). V lost 1 base and J 1 base, leaving 10 bases between the germline ends. The CDR3 spans 15 residues. This CDR3 is CASSYFTGRNTEAFF. The CDR3 nucleotides read TGTGCCAGCAGTTACTTTACAGGGAGGAACACTGAAGCTTTCTTT.

Of note for this clone: Distinct nucleotide sequences in the sample also encode this CDR3. CDR3 region: CASSLAGGAEQFF. The CDR3 bases are TGTGCCAGCAGCTTAGCTGGGGGTGCTGAGCAGTTCTTC. V usage is TRBV7-2 and J usage is TRBJ2-1, with D possibly being TRBD1 or TRBD2 (5 bases each). Germline V CDR1 and CDR2: SGHTA, FQGNSA. CDR3 length: 13 residues. V shed 0 bases and J shed 9 bases, with 9 bases lying between them.